This entry is about one T cell receptor beta chain. These data originate in a study of shared clonotypes between healthy human individuals. About the research overall: Per donor, CD8 memory used one plate, CD8 naive used two, CD4 memory used three and CD4 naive used three.

Every one of the donors was a Caucasian adult that lived in Nashville, Tennessee. Assay: immunoSEQ multiplex PCR; the TCRdb copy retains only in-frame clones and omits some. Of about 2 million clones in the sample, 85% to 95% were seen once. This clonotype was sampled from a man in his late teens or twenties in good health. Sequences were obtained from naive CD4+ T cells sorted from blood. Described subset: CD45RA+ positively selected.

CDR3: CASRTTSGNNEQFF. CDR3 coding DNA: TGTGCCAGCAGAACCACTAGCGGGAACAATGAGCAGTTCTTC. This chain links TRBV7-2 with TRBJ2-1; 10 bases line up with TRBD2. Losses at the gene ends were 6 bases for V and 5 bases for J; bases not matched to a gene: 4. In germline, CDR1 is SGHTA, CDR2 FQGNSA. The length of the CDR3 is 14 residues. The full variable domain, completed using reference TRBV7-2 and TRBJ2-1, is GAGVSQSPSNKVTEKGKDVELRCDPISGHTALYWYRQSLGQGLEFLIYFQGNSAPDKSGLPSDRFSAERTGGSVSTLTIQRTQQEDSAVYLCASRTTSGNNEQFFGPGTRLTVL.